The rows below give T cell receptor beta chains drawn from one sample of a study of TIL therapy for anti-PD-1-resistant metastatic lung cancer. Using immunoSEQ multiplex PCR, the repertoire was profiled, and TCRdb retains in-frame clones only, with some absent. The profile shows more than 20,000 clones, around 78% of them singletons. The sequenced sample was blood, obtained at baseline. These receptors were collected from a person between 25 and 79 years old with non-small cell lung cancer. The CDR3 runs from the conserved cysteine through the conserved F or W. D genes are given only for firm matches. Only part of the rows carry a size: once, few, many, or a class if the clone is expanded.

V gene: TRBV2
D gene: -
J gene: TRBJ2-4
clone size: -
CDR3 protein: CASLVQIAKNIQYF
CDR3 DNA: TGTGCCAGTTTAGTACAGATAGCCAAAAACATTCAGTACTTC

V gene: TRBV9
D gene: TRBD1
J gene: TRBJ1-1
clone size: -
CDR3 protein: CASSLQGAVNTEAFF
CDR3 DNA: TGTGCCAGCAGCTTACAGGGGGCGGTGAACACTGAAGCTTTCTTT

V gene: TRBV2
D gene: -
J gene: TRBJ2-2
clone size: few
CDR3 protein: CASRAGPNTGELFF
CDR3 DNA: TGTGCCAGCAGAGCCGGGCCGAACACCGGGGAGCTGTTTTTT

V gene: TRBV25-1
D gene: TRBD1
J gene: TRBJ1-2
clone size: -
CDR3 protein: CASSESGGLYGYTF
CDR3 DNA: TGTGCCAGCAGTGAGTCAGGGGGTCTCTATGGCTACACCTTC

V gene: TRBV4-1
D gene: -
J gene: TRBJ2-1
clone size: few
CDR3 protein: CASSQVGRQSHNEQFF
CDR3 DNA: TGCGCCAGCAGCCAAGTAGGGCGACAGTCCCACAATGAGCAGTTCTTC

V gene: TRBV6-6
D gene: -
J gene: TRBJ1-2
clone size: -
CDR3 protein: CASSSAGPNYGYTF
CDR3 DNA: TGTGCCAGCAGTTCGGCGGGTCCTAACTATGGCTACACCTTC

V gene: TRBV20-1
D gene: -
J gene: TRBJ2-1
clone size: few
CDR3 protein: CSANSDEQFF
CDR3 DNA: TGCAGTGCTAATAGCGATGAGCAGTTCTTC

V gene: TRBV7-6
D gene: -
J gene: TRBJ2-4
clone size: -
CDR3 protein: CASSLSVKNIQYF
CDR3 DNA: TGTGCCAGCAGCTTAAGTGTCAAAAACATTCAGTACTTC

V gene: TRBV29-1
D gene: TRBD1
J gene: TRBJ1-1
clone size: -
CDR3 protein: CSVREGANTEAFF
CDR3 DNA: TGCAGCGTGAGGGAGGGGGCGAACACTGAAGCTTTCTTT

V gene: TRBV30
D gene: -
J gene: TRBJ1-2
clone size: -
CDR3 protein: CAWSVQGGGYTF
CDR3 DNA: TGTGCCTGGAGTGTACAGGGAGGAGGCTACACCTTC

V gene: TRBV10-3
D gene: -
J gene: TRBJ1-1
clone size: few
CDR3 protein: CAISEWDTPDPNTEAFF
CDR3 DNA: TGTGCCATCAGTGAATGGGACACACCCGACCCGAACACTGAAGCTTTCTTT

V gene: TRBV11-2
D gene: TRBD2
J gene: TRBJ2-1
clone size: -
CDR3 protein: CASSSNSGSLEQFF
CDR3 DNA: TGTGCCAGCAGCTCCAATAGCGGGAGCCTTGAGCAGTTCTTC

V gene: TRBV5-4
D gene: TRBD1
J gene: TRBJ2-7
clone size: -
CDR3 protein: CASSRTGEIYEQYF
CDR3 DNA: TGTGCCAGCAGCCGGACAGGGGAGATTTACGAGCAGTACTTC

V gene: TRBV4-3
D gene: TRBD2
J gene: TRBJ2-7
clone size: few
CDR3 protein: CASSQELAGTSYEQYF
CDR3 DNA: TGCGCCAGCAGCCAAGAACTAGCGGGGACCTCCTACGAGCAGTACTTC

V gene: TRBV6-5
D gene: -
J gene: TRBJ1-1
clone size: -
CDR3 protein: CASSYLGGSDTEAFF
CDR3 DNA: TGTGCCAGCAGTTATCTCGGGGGTAGCGACACTGAAGCTTTCTTT

V gene: TRBV12-5
D gene: -
J gene: TRBJ2-3
clone size: -
CDR3 protein: CASGLVTGGVTDTQYF
CDR3 DNA: TGTGCTAGTGGTTTGGTAACTGGGGGTGTCACAGATACGCAGTATTTT

V gene: TRBV2
D gene: -
J gene: TRBJ1-3
clone size: -
CDR3 protein: CASSVSHDGNTIYF
CDR3 DNA: TGTGCCAGCAGTGTTTCACATGATGGAAACACCATATATTTT

V gene: TRBV28
D gene: -
J gene: TRBJ1-1
clone size: -
CDR3 protein: CASSPSPSLNTEAFF
CDR3 DNA: TGTGCCAGCAGCCCCAGCCCGTCGTTGAACACTGAAGCTTTCTTT

V gene: TRBV28
D gene: TRBD1
J gene: TRBJ1-2
clone size: -
CDR3 protein: CASSPLLQGAKGYTF
CDR3 DNA: TGTGCCAGCAGTCCGCTTCTCCAGGGGGCAAAGGGCTACACCTTC

V gene: TRBV5-4
D gene: TRBD2
J gene: TRBJ2-3
clone size: -
CDR3 protein: CASSLAGGTDTQYF
CDR3 DNA: TGTGCCAGCAGCCTAGCGGGAGGCACAGATACGCAGTATTTT

V gene: TRBV4-3
D gene: -
J gene: TRBJ2-2
clone size: -
CDR3 protein: CASSQVLGTGELFF
CDR3 DNA: TGCGCCAGCAGCCAAGTGCTGGGAACCGGGGAGCTGTTTTTT

V gene: TRBV5-1
D gene: -
J gene: TRBJ2-7
clone size: -
CDR3 protein: CASSFTPNEQYF
CDR3 DNA: TGCGCCAGCAGCTTTACCCCCAACGAGCAGTACTTC

V gene: TRBV19
D gene: -
J gene: TRBJ2-1
clone size: -
CDR3 protein: CASSVMGGAYNEQFF
CDR3 DNA: TGTGCCAGTAGTGTGATGGGGGGGGCATACAATGAGCAGTTCTTC

V gene: TRBV28
D gene: -
J gene: TRBJ2-7
clone size: -
CDR3 protein: CASSLGRPYEQYF
CDR3 DNA: TGTGCCAGCAGTTTGGGGAGACCCTACGAGCAGTACTTC

V gene: TRBV18
D gene: -
J gene: TRBJ1-5
clone size: -
CDR3 protein: CASSTRAGPNQPQHF
CDR3 DNA: TGTGCCAGCTCCACCCGGGCAGGACCCAATCAGCCCCAGCATTTT

V gene: TRBV30
D gene: -
J gene: TRBJ1-4
clone size: few
CDR3 protein: CAWSESFAEKLFF
CDR3 DNA: TGTGCCTGGAGTGAAAGCTTTGCCGAAAAACTGTTTTTT

V gene: TRBV2
D gene: TRBD2
J gene: TRBJ2-5
clone size: -
CDR3 protein: CASRIGGSYQETQYF
CDR3 DNA: TGTGCCAGCAGGATCGGGGGGTCGTACCAAGAGACCCAGTACTTC

V gene: TRBV23-1
D gene: TRBD2
J gene: TRBJ2-5
clone size: -
CDR3 protein: CASSLPRGLAGVVQETQYF
CDR3 DNA: TGCGCCAGCAGTCTCCCCCGGGGACTAGCGGGGGTTGTACAAGAGACCCAGTACTTC

V gene: TRBV11-3
D gene: TRBD2
J gene: TRBJ2-3
clone size: few
CDR3 protein: CASSPPAGGTDTQYF
CDR3 DNA: TGTGCCAGCAGCCCCCCAGCGGGAGGCACAGATACGCAGTATTTT

V gene: TRBV19
D gene: TRBD2
J gene: TRBJ2-7
clone size: -
CDR3 protein: CASSIDTAGGPYEQYF
CDR3 DNA: TGTGCCAGTAGTATAGATACAGCGGGAGGACCATACGAGCAGTACTTC

V gene: TRBV7-9
D gene: -
J gene: TRBJ1-1
clone size: -
CDR3 protein: CASSLSGRLNTEAFF
CDR3 DNA: TGTGCCAGCAGCTTATCGGGCAGGTTGAACACTGAAGCTTTCTTT

V gene: TRBV27
D gene: -
J gene: TRBJ2-6
clone size: -
CDR3 protein: CASKTRRPGNVLTF
CDR3 DNA: TGTGCCAGCAAAACTCGACGCCCGGGCAACGTCCTGACTTTC

V gene: TRBV2
D gene: -
J gene: TRBJ1-2
clone size: once
CDR3 protein: CAQGQIANYGYTF
CDR3 DNA: TGTGCCCAGGGTCAGATAGCTAACTATGGCTACACCTTC

V gene: TRBV29-1
D gene: -
J gene: TRBJ2-7
clone size: -
CDR3 protein: CSVAPTGGGEQYF
CDR3 DNA: TGCAGCGTGGCGCCAACAGGAGGAGGCGAGCAGTACTTC

V gene: TRBV5-1
D gene: TRBD2
J gene: TRBJ2-7
clone size: few
CDR3 protein: CASSAGGSRSYEQYF
CDR3 DNA: TGCGCCAGCAGCGCGGGGGGGTCCCGCTCCTACGAGCAGTACTTC

V gene: TRBV18
D gene: TRBD1
J gene: TRBJ1-5
clone size: -
CDR3 protein: CASSPPVTGGKNQPQHF
CDR3 DNA: TGTGCCAGCTCACCACCCGTCACAGGGGGAAAGAATCAGCCCCAGCATTTT

V gene: TRBV2
D gene: TRBD1
J gene: TRBJ1-2
clone size: -
CDR3 protein: CASSATGGLDYGYTF
CDR3 DNA: TGTGCCAGCAGTGCGACAGGGGGCTTGGACTATGGCTACACCTTC

V gene: TRBV5-4
D gene: -
J gene: TRBJ2-7
clone size: -
CDR3 protein: CASSFTSSVGQTYEQYF
CDR3 DNA: TGTGCCAGCAGCTTTACCAGTTCAGTGGGGCAAACCTACGAGCAGTACTTC

V gene: TRBV10-3
D gene: -
J gene: TRBJ1-1
clone size: -
CDR3 protein: CAISGTLNTEAFF
CDR3 DNA: TGTGCCATCAGTGGCACCCTGAACACTGAAGCTTTCTTT

V gene: TRBV12-5
D gene: TRBD1
J gene: TRBJ1-1
clone size: few
CDR3 protein: CASGLTRGRTEAFF
CDR3 DNA: TGTGCTAGTGGTTTGACCAGGGGGCGAACTGAAGCTTTCTTT

V gene: TRBV15
D gene: -
J gene: TRBJ2-4
clone size: -
CDR3 protein: CATSRGGIGNIQYF
CDR3 DNA: TGTGCCACCAGCAGGGGCGGTATAGGAAACATTCAGTACTTC

V gene: TRBV4-1
D gene: -
J gene: TRBJ2-7
clone size: -
CDR3 protein: CASSQDDRDRSYEQYF
CDR3 DNA: TGCGCCAGCAGCCAAGATGATCGGGACCGAAGCTACGAGCAGTACTTC

V gene: TRBV7-9
D gene: -
J gene: TRBJ2-7
clone size: -
CDR3 protein: CASSPSGATYEQYF
CDR3 DNA: TGTGCCAGCAGCCCCTCGGGGGCGACCTACGAGCAGTACTTC

V gene: TRBV7-3
D gene: -
J gene: TRBJ2-7
clone size: -
CDR3 protein: CASSDRGLHEQYF
CDR3 DNA: TGTGCCAGCAGCGATCGGGGGCTCCACGAGCAGTACTTC

V gene: TRBV6-5
D gene: -
J gene: TRBJ2-1
clone size: -
CDR3 protein: CASSYRANSYNEQFF
CDR3 DNA: TGTGCCAGCAGTTATAGGGCAAACTCCTACAATGAGCAGTTCTTC

V gene: TRBV5-1
D gene: TRBD1
J gene: TRBJ2-7
clone size: -
CDR3 protein: CASSLTSGQYYEQYF
CDR3 DNA: TGCGCCAGCAGCTTGACCTCGGGACAGTACTACGAGCAGTACTTC

V gene: TRBV10-3
D gene: -
J gene: TRBJ1-3
clone size: -
CDR3 protein: CAAQTDSGNTIYF
CDR3 DNA: TGTGCCGCCCAAACAGACTCTGGAAACACCATATATTTT

V gene: TRBV7-3
D gene: -
J gene: TRBJ2-7
clone size: -
CDR3 protein: CASSLGGQGAYEQYF
CDR3 DNA: TGTGCCAGCAGCCTCGGGGGGCAGGGGGCCTACGAGCAGTACTTC

V gene: TRBV11-3
D gene: TRBD2
J gene: TRBJ2-5
clone size: -
CDR3 protein: CASSSHGGAQETQYF
CDR3 DNA: TGTGCCAGCAGCTCGCACGGGGGGGCCCAAGAGACCCAGTACTTC

V gene: TRBV28
D gene: -
J gene: TRBJ2-7
clone size: -
CDR3 protein: CASSPNPGVYSYEQYF
CDR3 DNA: TGTGCCAGCAGTCCAAACCCAGGGGTCTACTCCTACGAGCAGTACTTC

V gene: TRBV15
D gene: -
J gene: TRBJ2-3
clone size: -
CDR3 protein: CATSREVETQYF
CDR3 DNA: TGTGCCACCAGCAGAGAGGTAGAGACGCAGTATTTT

V gene: TRBV30
D gene: TRBD2
J gene: TRBJ2-1
clone size: -
CDR3 protein: CALILGGRADNEQFF
CDR3 DNA: TGTGCCTTGATCCTCGGCGGGAGGGCCGACAATGAGCAGTTCTTC

V gene: TRBV7-7
D gene: TRBD2
J gene: TRBJ2-1
clone size: -
CDR3 protein: CASSLTYSGGAGEQFF
CDR3 DNA: TGTGCTAGCAGCTTAACTTATAGCGGGGGGGCGGGTGAGCAGTTCTTC

V gene: TRBV27
D gene: -
J gene: TRBJ2-7
clone size: -
CDR3 protein: CASSLSSGGAEYF
CDR3 DNA: TGTGCCAGCAGTTTATCCTCCGGAGGGGCTGAGTACTTC

V gene: TRBV30
D gene: -
J gene: TRBJ2-2
clone size: -
CDR3 protein: CAWSPLGTGELFF
CDR3 DNA: TGTGCCTGGAGTCCTCTGGGAACCGGGGAGCTGTTTTTT